This T cell receptor (beta chain) was identified during a study of shared clonotypes between healthy human individuals. Of note for this clone: The target antigen is unknown.

Points from the study as a whole: Incomplete sequencing of sorted subsets was indicated by rarefaction despite large depth.

Naive CD8 isolation took CD45RO-negative cells positively selected for CCR7 and excluded terminally differentiated effector memory CD45RA+ cells. TCRdb keeps only in-frame clones here, not all; method: immunoSEQ multiplex PCR. The table includes about 2,200,000 clones, 85% to 95% detected once. Germline values: CDR1 SQVTM, CDR2 ANQGSEA. CDR3 size: 13 residues. The germline V and J ends were trimmed by 7 bases and 1 base, with 13 bases remaining between them. The sample taken for sequencing was naive CD8+ T cells from PBMCs. The receptor comes from a man younger than 35 in good health. Some clones in this sample may be carry-over from other donors' samples. This rearrangement joins TRBV29-1 to TRBJ1-1, with a possible D match to TRBD1 (6 bases). Here the CDR3 reads CSARGGGNTEAFF. The CDR3 region has the DNA TGCAGCGCTCGAGGGGGGGGGAACACTGAAGCTTTCTTT.